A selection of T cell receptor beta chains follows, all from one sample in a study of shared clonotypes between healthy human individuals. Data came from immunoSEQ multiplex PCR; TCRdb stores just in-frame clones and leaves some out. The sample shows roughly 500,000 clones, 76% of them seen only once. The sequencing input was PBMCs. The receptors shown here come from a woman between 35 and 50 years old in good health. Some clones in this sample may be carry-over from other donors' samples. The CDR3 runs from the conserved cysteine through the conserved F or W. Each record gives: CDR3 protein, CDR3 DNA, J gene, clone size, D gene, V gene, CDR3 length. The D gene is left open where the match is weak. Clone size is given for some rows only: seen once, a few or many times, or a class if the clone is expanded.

CDR3 protein: CASSPAALNNEQFF
CDR3 DNA: TGTGCCAGCTCACCAGCCGCGCTCAACAATGAGCAGTTCTTC
J gene: TRBJ2-1
clone size: NA
D gene: NA
V gene: TRBV18
CDR3 length: 14

CDR3 protein: CASSPRVSGRANEQFF
CDR3 DNA: TGTGCCAGCAGCCCACGTGTTAGCGGGAGGGCCAATGAGCAGTTCTTC
J gene: TRBJ2-1
clone size: NA
D gene: TRBD2
V gene: TRBV7-3
CDR3 length: 16

CDR3 protein: CASSLDLAGVGTDTQYF
CDR3 DNA: TGTGCCAGCAGTTTGGACCTAGCGGGAGTGGGGACAGATACGCAGTATTTT
J gene: TRBJ2-3
clone size: NA
D gene: TRBD2
V gene: TRBV27
CDR3 length: 17

CDR3 protein: CASSPRGLYLNEQFF
CDR3 DNA: TGTGCCAGCAGCCCTAGAGGGCTCTATCTCAATGAGCAGTTCTTC
J gene: TRBJ2-1
clone size: NA
D gene: NA
V gene: TRBV7-2
CDR3 length: 15

CDR3 protein: CASSLTGTNEQYF
CDR3 DNA: TGTGCCAGCAGCTTAACGGGGACAAACGAGCAGTACTTC
J gene: TRBJ2-7
clone size: few
D gene: NA
V gene: TRBV7-3
CDR3 length: 13

CDR3 protein: CASSGGRGNQPQHF
CDR3 DNA: TGTGCCAGCAGTGGAGGGAGAGGGAATCAGCCCCAGCATTTT
J gene: TRBJ1-5
clone size: few
D gene: NA
V gene: TRBV27
CDR3 length: 14

CDR3 protein: CASSSGWYGYTF
CDR3 DNA: TGTGCCAGCAGTTCCGGATGGTATGGCTACACCTTC
J gene: TRBJ1-2
clone size: NA
D gene: NA
V gene: TRBV28
CDR3 length: 12

CDR3 protein: CASSESAGGEQFF
CDR3 DNA: TGTGCCAGCAGTGAATCTGCGGGAGGTGAGCAGTTCTTC
J gene: TRBJ2-1
clone size: few
D gene: TRBD2
V gene: TRBV25-1
CDR3 length: 13

CDR3 protein: CASSEQVWGTEAFF
CDR3 DNA: TGTGCCAGCAGTGAACAGGTCTGGGGCACTGAAGCTTTCTTT
J gene: TRBJ1-1
clone size: NA
D gene: NA
V gene: TRBV2
CDR3 length: 14

CDR3 protein: CASQGSSGNTIYF
CDR3 DNA: TGTGCCAGCCAGGGGTCCTCTGGAAACACCATATATTTT
J gene: TRBJ1-3
clone size: many
D gene: NA
V gene: TRBV19
CDR3 length: 13

CDR3 protein: CASSSGLAGGGGELFF
CDR3 DNA: TGTGCCAGCAGCTCAGGACTAGCGGGAGGAGGTGGGGAGCTGTTTTTT
J gene: TRBJ2-2
clone size: NA
D gene: TRBD2
V gene: TRBV5-5
CDR3 length: 16

CDR3 protein: CASGYNGGSSYNEQFF
CDR3 DNA: TGTGCCAGCGGTTACAATGGCGGGAGCTCCTACAATGAGCAGTTCTTC
J gene: TRBJ2-1
clone size: few
D gene: TRBD2
V gene: TRBV6-5
CDR3 length: 16

CDR3 protein: CASSPRQGETNTQYF
CDR3 DNA: TGTGCCAGCTCACCCAGACAGGGGGAAACGAATACGCAGTATTTT
J gene: TRBJ2-3
clone size: NA
D gene: TRBD1
V gene: TRBV18
CDR3 length: 15

CDR3 protein: CASSLGQGAVEQYF
CDR3 DNA: TGTGCCAGCAGCTTGGGGCAGGGGGCGGTCGAGCAGTACTTC
J gene: TRBJ2-7
clone size: once
D gene: TRBD1
V gene: TRBV5-1
CDR3 length: 14

CDR3 protein: CASSAEGGSGIEQYF
CDR3 DNA: TGTGCCAGCAGCGCAGAAGGGGGTTCAGGTATAGAGCAGTACTTC
J gene: TRBJ2-7
clone size: once
D gene: NA
V gene: TRBV7-8
CDR3 length: 15

CDR3 protein: CASSRAGGGNEQFF
CDR3 DNA: TGTGCCAGCAGCCGGGCGGGAGGGGGAAATGAGCAGTTCTTC
J gene: TRBJ2-1
clone size: NA
D gene: TRBD2
V gene: TRBV7-3
CDR3 length: 14

CDR3 protein: CASSLQGFSNQPQHF
CDR3 DNA: TGTGCCAGCAGTTTACAGGGTTTTAGCAATCAGCCCCAGCATTTT
J gene: TRBJ1-5
clone size: NA
D gene: NA
V gene: TRBV28
CDR3 length: 15

CDR3 protein: CALGQENTGELFF
CDR3 DNA: TGTGCCCTCGGACAGGAGAACACCGGGGAGCTGTTTTTT
J gene: TRBJ2-2
clone size: NA
D gene: TRBD1
V gene: TRBV6-1
CDR3 length: 13

CDR3 protein: CASSLAEGRNTGELFF
CDR3 DNA: TGTGCCAGCAGCTTGGCCGAGGGCAGAAACACCGGGGAGCTGTTTTTT
J gene: TRBJ2-2
clone size: NA
D gene: NA
V gene: TRBV5-4
CDR3 length: 16

CDR3 protein: CAIQEYPSTDTQYF
CDR3 DNA: TGTGCCATCCAAGAATACCCTAGCACAGATACGCAGTATTTT
J gene: TRBJ2-3
clone size: NA
D gene: NA
V gene: TRBV10-3
CDR3 length: 14

CDR3 protein: CASSTSYRGDYTF
CDR3 DNA: TGTGCCAGCAGTACTTCTTATAGGGGCGACTACACCTTC
J gene: TRBJ1-2
clone size: few
D gene: NA
V gene: TRBV6-6
CDR3 length: 13

CDR3 protein: CASGLWTANTGELFF
CDR3 DNA: TGTGCCAGCGGGTTATGGACAGCCAACACCGGGGAGCTGTTTTTT
J gene: TRBJ2-2
clone size: NA
D gene: NA
V gene: TRBV11-2
CDR3 length: 15

CDR3 protein: CASSERTDRNQPQHF
CDR3 DNA: TGTGCCAGCAGTGAACGGACAGACCGCAATCAGCCCCAGCATTTT
J gene: TRBJ1-5
clone size: NA
D gene: NA
V gene: TRBV6-1
CDR3 length: 15

CDR3 protein: CATSREGRDGDTQYF
CDR3 DNA: TGTGCCACCAGCAGAGAAGGGAGGGACGGAGATACGCAGTATTTT
J gene: TRBJ2-3
clone size: NA
D gene: TRBD2
V gene: TRBV15
CDR3 length: 15

CDR3 protein: CASSTRGNQPQHF
CDR3 DNA: TGTGCCAGCAGTACAAGGGGCAATCAGCCCCAGCATTTT
J gene: TRBJ1-5
clone size: many
D gene: NA
V gene: TRBV7-2
CDR3 length: 13

CDR3 protein: CATSAYPGGASGYTF
CDR3 DNA: TGTGCCACCAGCGCCTATCCAGGGGGCGCGAGTGGCTACACCTTC
J gene: TRBJ1-2
clone size: NA
D gene: TRBD1
V gene: TRBV15
CDR3 length: 15

CDR3 protein: CASSLETGVGNQPQHF
CDR3 DNA: TGTGCCAGCAGCTTAGAGACAGGGGTAGGCAATCAGCCCCAGCATTTT
J gene: TRBJ1-5
clone size: NA
D gene: TRBD1
V gene: TRBV7-2
CDR3 length: 16

CDR3 protein: CASSKAQRGRGTTEAFF
CDR3 DNA: TGTGCCAGCAGCAAAGCGCAGCGGGGGCGCGGGACGACTGAAGCTTTCTTT
J gene: TRBJ1-1
clone size: NA
D gene: NA
V gene: TRBV21-1
CDR3 length: 17

CDR3 protein: CASRLAGLRTDTQYF
CDR3 DNA: TGTGCCAGCAGGCTAGCGGGCTTGCGCACAGATACGCAGTATTTT
J gene: TRBJ2-3
clone size: NA
D gene: TRBD2
V gene: TRBV7-8
CDR3 length: 15

CDR3 protein: CASSLGTDALDIQYF
CDR3 DNA: TGCGCCAGCAGCTTGGGGACAGACGCCTTGGACATTCAGTACTTC
J gene: TRBJ2-4
clone size: NA
D gene: NA
V gene: TRBV5-1
CDR3 length: 15